The 30 T cell receptor beta chains presented below share a single source sample, sequenced in a study of cytomegalovirus exposure and HLA in healthy donors. Researchers ran the PCR with 60 Vbeta and 13 Jbeta primers. Sequencing used immunoSEQ multiplex PCR; TCRdb keeps in-frame clones, though not all of them. In the table there are some 150,000 clones, 80% of which are singletons. The sequenced sample consisted of PBMCs. The receptor set was obtained from a woman in her forties or fifties in good health and CMV-seronegative.

This clone has a handful of counts. The V and J genes are TRBV6-4 and TRBJ2-2; 9 nucleotides align to TRBD2. This CDR3 spans 15 amino acids. Germline V lookup: CDR1 MRHNA, CDR2 SNTAGT. V lost 6 bases to trimming and J lost 5 bases; unmatched junction nucleotides: 7. The CDR3 nucleotides read TGTGCCAGCAGCCCCTTAGCGGGAGATACCGGGGAGCTGTTTTTT. It encodes CASSPLAGDTGELFF.

The V and J genes are TRBV5-1 and TRBJ2-1; 12 bases line up with TRBD2. Germline CDR1 and CDR2: SGHRS and YFSETQ. This CDR3 has 17 amino acids. With V trimmed by 0 bases and J by 11 bases, 12 bases remained unmatched. The CDR3 reads CASSLAGLAGGPPKQFF. The CDR3, as DNA: TGCGCCAGCAGCTTGGCCGGGCTAGCGGGGGGGCCCCCCAAGCAGTTCTTC.

V is TRBV7-2 and J is TRBJ1-6; possible D gene TRBD1, 5 bases. CDR3 length equals 18 residues. With 0 bases removed from V and 2 bases from J, the gap between germline ends came to 14 bases. Germline values: CDR1 SGHTA, CDR2 FQGNSA. CDR3 nucleotides: TGTGCCAGCAGCTTAGCGGGGGGACGTAGAACCTATAATTCACCCCTCCACTTT. As protein: CASSLAGGRRTYNSPLHF. Based on the CDR3 plus reference TRBV7-2 and TRBJ1-6, the full variable domain is GAGVSQSPSNKVTEKGKDVELRCDPISGHTALYWYRQSLGQGLEFLIYFQGNSAPDKSGLPSDRFSAERTGGSVSTLTIQRTQQEDSAVYLCASSLAGGRRTYNSPLHFGNGTRLTVT.

Here the CDR3 DNA reads TGTGCCAGCAGTACAACGGGAGGAAACACCGGGGAGCTGTTTTTT. It is translated as CASSTTGGNTGELFF. The gene calls are TRBV6-6 and TRBJ2-2, with 7 bases matching TRBD2. CDR3 size: 15 residues. The germline V gene encodes CDR1 MNHNY and CDR2 SVGAGI (reference sequence). Trimming took 5 bases from V and 2 from J; bases not matched to a gene: 5.

The chain uses TRBV6-5 and TRBJ2-7; 7 nucleotides align to TRBD1. This CDR3 spans 15 amino acids. Germline-derived CDR1 and CDR2 are MNHEY and SVGAGI. Unmatched junction bases numbered 16, after V lost 11 bases and J lost 3 bases. CDR3 DNA: TGTGCCGCACCACTACCCTGGGACAGATACTACGAGCAGTACTTC. Amino acid sequence: CAAPLPWDRYYEQYF.

This chain joins TRBV7-9 and TRBJ1-2; D may be TRBD1 (6 bases). The V end lost 5 bases, the J end lost 8 bases, and 12 bases lay between the germline ends. Germline-derived CDR1 and CDR2 are SEHNR and FQNEAQ (reference sequence). This CDR3 is 12 amino acids long. CDR3 in amino acids: CASSMNRVGYTF. The CDR3 DNA reads TGTGCCAGCAGCATGAACAGGGTAGGCTACACCTTC. Looking up the rest from reference TRBV7-9 and TRBJ1-2 gives the full variable domain: DTGVSQNPRHKITKRGQNVTFRCDPISEHNRLYWYRQTLGQGPEFLTYFQNEAQLEKSRLLSDRFSAERPKGSFSTLEIQRTEQGDSAMYLCASSMNRVGYTFGSGTRLTVV.

The gene calls are TRBV28 and TRBJ2-6; D gene unclear. This CDR3 is built from 13 residues. From germline, CDR1 is MDHEN and CDR2 SYDVKM. V was shortened by 5 bases and J by 5 bases, with 7 bases between the two germline ends. The CDR3 nucleotides read TGTGCCAGCAGTCTCCCCTGGGCCAACGTCCTGACTTTC. Translating gives CASSLPWANVLTF.

The genes are TRBV27 and TRBJ1-2; no firm D call. There are 13 residues in the CDR3. Germline assignment: CDR1 MNHEY and CDR2 SMNVEV (reference sequence). V was pared by 3 bases and J by 6 bases, with 11 bases between. The CDR3 DNA sequence: TGTGCCAGCAGTTTCGGCCCGGGAAATGGCTACACCTTC. Its translation: CASSFGPGNGYTF.

V is TRBV5-1 and J is TRBJ2-1; 9 bases are a match to TRBD2. J gave up 1 base and V 0 bases, and 2 bases lay outside the gene matches. The CDR3 length is 16 residues. From germline, CDR1 is SGHRS and CDR2 YFSETQ. CDR3 nucleotide sequence: TGCGCCAGCAGCTTGGGCCTAGCGGGGTCCTACAATGAGCAGTTCTTC. Protein: CASSLGLAGSYNEQFF.

The chain carries TRBV5-8 and TRBJ2-3; no clear D gene. Trimming took off 0 bases at V and 6 bases at J, with 11 bases between the two ends. This CDR3 is 14 amino acids long. The germline CDR1 and CDR2 sequences are SGHTS and YDEGEE. CDR3 in amino acids: CASSLGPLYDTQYF. DNA for the CDR3: TGTGCCAGCAGCTTGGGCCCCCTATACGATACGCAGTATTTT.

The chain is built from TRBV7-2 and TRBJ2-6, with a tentative D call TRBD2 (5 bases). Deletions cut 6 bases from V and 0 bases from J, with 12 bases between. The length of the CDR3 is 16 residues. CDR1 and CDR2 (germline): SGHTA, FQGNSA. For the CDR3, the DNA is TGTGCCAGCAGAATCGGACTGAACTCTGGGGCCAACGTCCTGACTTTC. Amino acids: CASRIGLNSGANVLTF.

The J gene is TRBJ2-1, the V gene TRBV11-1, with a tentative D call TRBD2 (7 bases). V dropped 5 bases and J dropped 4 bases, with 21 bases sitting between them. The CDR3 is 17 amino acids. Germline V gene data show CDR1 as SGHAT and CDR2 as FQDESV (reference sequence). CDR3 sequence: CASSPTTGMGGYNEQFF. The CDR3 coding sequence is TGTGCCAGCAGCCCCACTACAGGGATGGGGGGGTACAATGAGCAGTTCTTC. Using reference TRBV11-1 and TRBJ2-1 for the parts outside the CDR3, the full variable domain is EAEVAQSPRYKITEKSQAVAFWCDPISGHATLYWYRQILGQGPELLVQFQDESVVDDSQLPKDRFSAERLKGVDSTLKIQPAELGDSAMYLCASSPTTGMGGYNEQFFGPGTRLTVL.

The chain has TRBV7-2 and TRBJ1-1; unclear D gene. This CDR3 region has 13 residues. In germline, CDR1 is SGHTA, CDR2 FQGNSA. Trimming removed 2 bases from V and 0 bases from J, with 4 bases in between. CDR3 nucleotide sequence: TGTGCCAGCAGCTTACACATGAACACTGAAGCTTTCTTT. Residues: CASSLHMNTEAFF.

Only one count was recorded for this clone. This chain links TRBV7-9 with TRBJ2-5, with a possible D match to TRBD1 (5 bases). The germline V gene encodes CDR1 SEHNR and CDR2 FQNEAQ (reference sequence). V lost 4 bases and J 2 bases, leaving 26 bases between the germline ends. This CDR3 is 19 amino acids long. The DNA for the CDR3 is TGTGCCAGCAGCTCCCCTCCGGACAAACCAGAAGGGCTACAAGAGACCCAGTACTTC. Translation: CASSSPPDKPEGLQETQYF.

The chain employs TRBV7-2 and TRBJ2-2, with D uncertain. This CDR3 region has 11 residues. V lost 7 bases to trimming and J lost 7 bases, with 7 bases between them. The germline CDR1 and CDR2 sequences are SGHTA and FQGNSA. DNA for the CDR3: TGTGCCAGCACCCAATTCGGGGAGCTGTTTTTT. It yields the protein CASTQFGELFF.

This clone was counted once. This chain links TRBV7-9 with TRBJ1-4; no definite D call. This CDR3 comprises 14 residues. Germline V gives CDR1 SEHNR, CDR2 FQNEAQ (reference sequence). V was pared by 3 bases and J by 7 bases, with 12 bases between. The CDR3 DNA reads as TGTGCCAGCAGCTTTAACGGAGCGGGTGAAAAACTGTTTTTT. The encoded protein is CASSFNGAGEKLFF.

The chain combines TRBV30 with TRBJ2-3, with a weak D call TRBD2 (5 bases). V lost 0 bases and J lost 0, with 13 bases in between. Germline-derived CDR1 and CDR2 are GTSNPN and SVGIG (reference sequence). The CDR3 contains 16 residues. The CDR3 coding sequence is TGTGCCTGGAGTGTCTACCAGCGCGGGAGCACAGATACGCAGTATTTT. Translating it yields CAWSVYQRGSTDTQYF.

The genes are TRBV11-2 and TRBJ2-1; 8 positions agree with TRBD2. The CDR3 is 14 amino acids. CDR1 and CDR2 from the germline V gene are SGHAT and FQNNGV. V trimming: 5 bases; J trimming: 5 bases; junction bases outside the gene matches: 5. The CDR3: CASSRGGPNNEQFF. The DNA for the CDR3 is TGTGCCAGCAGCCGGGGGGGGCCTAACAATGAGCAGTTCTTC. Full variable domain (rest looked up from reference TRBV11-2 and TRBJ2-1): EAGVAQSPRYKIIEKRQSVAFWCNPISGHATLYWYQQILGQGPKLLIQFQNNGVVDDSQLPKDRFSAERLKGVDSTLKIQPAKLEDSAVYLCASSRGGPNNEQFFGPGTRLTVL.

The CDR3 coding sequence is TGTGCCGTGGGGGCAGGGGTAAATTATAATTCACCCCTCCACTTT. It yields the protein CAVGAGVNYNSPLHF. This chain connects TRBV19 to TRBJ1-6; tentative D call: TRBD1 (6 bases). The CDR3 extends over 15 amino acids. The V end lost 11 bases, the J end lost 4 bases, and 18 bases lay between the germline ends. Per the germline V gene, CDR1 is LNHDA and CDR2 is SQIVND (reference sequence).

This clone was counted a few times. CDR3 sequence (DNA): TGTGCCAGCCGGGACAGGGGTTCTGGCGGCTATGGCTACACCTTC. Translation gives CASRDRGSGGYGYTF. The chain has TRBV11-2 and TRBJ1-2; 10 bases fit TRBD1. Germline V gene data show CDR1 as SGHAT and CDR2 as FQNNGV. The CDR3 consists of 15 residues. The trim removed 8 bases at V and 4 bases at J, leaving 10 bases unmatched.

The chain couples TRBV4-3 to TRBJ2-1, with no clear D. In germline, CDR1 is LGHNA, CDR2 YSLEER. The V and J ends lost 1 base and 0 bases respectively, with 16 bases between them. The CDR3 loop spans 18 amino acids. The CDR3 sequence is CASSQAWAGVSSYNEQFF. The CDR3, as DNA: TGCGCCAGCAGCCAAGCGTGGGCAGGCGTGAGCTCCTACAATGAGCAGTTCTTC.

The chain couples TRBV9 to TRBJ1-2, with D possibly TRBD1 on 6 matching bases. The CDR3 covers 14 residues. V was pared by 4 bases and J by 0 bases, with 10 bases between. Germline assignment: CDR1 SGDLS and CDR2 YYNGEE. CDR3: CASSLTGTNYGYTF. The CDR3, as DNA: TGTGCCAGCAGCCTTACAGGGACTAACTATGGCTACACCTTC.

The J gene is TRBJ2-1, the V gene TRBV11-2; TRBD2 matches 7 bases. Germline CDR1 and CDR2: SGHAT and FQNNGV. CDR3 length equals 16 residues. The V segment lost 2 bases and the J segment 6 bases; nucleotides outside the gene matches: 10. The CDR3 sequence is CASSLYKAASGNEQFF. CDR3 in DNA: TGTGCCAGCAGCTTATACAAGGCGGCTAGCGGCAATGAGCAGTTCTTC.

V gene TRBV5-8 combines with J gene TRBJ2-1; 10 nucleotides match TRBD2. The CDR3 contains 19 residues. Germline V gene data show CDR1 as SGHTS and CDR2 as YDEGEE. After removal of 3 bases from V and 6 bases from J, the junction contained 18 bases not matched to a gene. The CDR3 nucleotides read TGTGCCAGCAGCTGGAACTACTTAGCGGGAGGCCACCCCCCCAATGAGCAGTTCTTC. Protein sequence: CASSWNYLAGGHPPNEQFF.

CDR3 DNA: TGTGCCAGCAGCTCGGAGGGCCACGAAGCTTTCTTT. Protein sequence: CASSSEGHEAFF. The chain uses TRBV7-9 and TRBJ1-1; D call uncertain. CDR1 is SEHNR and CDR2 is FQNEAQ in the germline V gene (reference sequence). The germline V and J ends were trimmed by 4 bases and 8 bases, with 11 bases remaining between them. The CDR3 runs to 12 residues.

The rearrangement uses TRBV27 and TRBJ1-5; D is undetermined. The CDR3 has 15 amino acids. Germline CDR1 MNHEY, CDR2 SMNVEV (reference sequence). The V end was cut by 4 bases, the J end by 1 base, with 11 bases between. The CDR3 sequence: CASSSLGLSNQPQHF. CDR3 in DNA: TGTGCCAGCAGTTCCCTGGGCTTAAGCAATCAGCCCCAGCATTTT.

The rearrangement uses TRBV7-8 and TRBJ2-3; 8 bases map to TRBD1. The CDR3 has 16 amino acids. The germline V gene encodes CDR1 SGHVS and CDR2 FQNEAQ. V gave up 5 bases and J gave up 1 base; unmatched junction bases: 8. DNA of the CDR3: TGTGCCAGCAGCCTAGTGACGGACAGGGGCACAGATACGCAGTATTTT. Its translation: CASSLVTDRGTDTQYF.

This chain joins TRBV7-6 and TRBJ2-5; a possible D gene is TRBD2 (6 bases). Germline CDR1 SGHVS, CDR2 FNYEAQ. Trimming removed 5 bases from V and 11 bases from J, with 21 bases in between. The CDR3 runs 14 residues. CDR3 sequence: CASSPTPNGGEQYF. The CDR3 DNA sequence: TGTGCCAGCAGCCCTACTCCCAACGGGGGAGAGCAGTACTTC.

V gene TRBV19 combines with J gene TRBJ1-1; D perhaps matches TRBD1 (5 bases). The CDR3 contains 15 residues. Trimming cost V 2 bases and J 1 base, with 11 bases left between them. CDR1 and CDR2 (germline): LNHDA, SQIVND (reference sequence). The CDR3 loop reads CASSINGAPNTEAFF. The CDR3 nucleotides are TGTGCCAGTAGTATAAATGGGGCCCCGAACACTGAAGCTTTCTTT.

The chain joins TRBV4-3 to TRBJ2-3, with 11 bases aligning to TRBD2. The germline gives CDR1 LGHNA, CDR2 YSLEER. This CDR3 contains 20 residues. Trimming at V came to 0 bases and at J to 3 bases, leaving 14 bases not matched to a gene. The CDR3 region is CASSQDFGIAGGPRTDTQYF. CDR3 coding DNA: TGCGCCAGCAGCCAAGATTTCGGGATAGCGGGAGGGCCAAGGACAGATACGCAGTATTTT.